A selection of T cell receptor beta chains follows, all from one sample in a study of cytomegalovirus exposure and HLA in healthy donors. Here immunoSEQ multiplex PCR was the method, and the copy in TCRdb shows in-frame clones only, minus some. The top ten clones hold 1.6% of a sample with 150,000 to 200,000 clones, about four fifths of them seen once. The source material was PBMCs. The source of these receptors is a woman between 45 and 65 years old in good health and CMV-seronegative. Both conserved end residues are part of each CDR3. Each record gives: clone size, V gene, D gene, J gene, CDR3 DNA, CDR3 protein. The D gene is left open where the match is weak. Size values are once, few and many counts, or a class for expanded clones, and some rows have none.

size: -; V: TRBV5-1; D: TRBD1; J: TRBJ2-2; DNA: TGCGCCAGCAGCTTGAGGGGGCATCACACCGGGGAGCTGTTTTTT; CDR3: CASSLRGHHTGELFF
size: -; V: TRBV7-3; D: -; J: TRBJ1-2; DNA: TGTGCCAGCAGCCCGACAGGTGGCTATGGCTACACCTTC; CDR3: CASSPTGGYGYTF
size: -; V: TRBV5-4; D: -; J: TRBJ2-1; DNA: TGTGCCAGCAGCTTGCTAGTGAATGAGCAGTTCTTC; CDR3: CASSLLVNEQFF
size: -; V: TRBV5-3; D: -; J: TRBJ1-1; DNA: TGTGCCAGAAGCTTCAAGGGGTGGTCGACGGACACTGAAGCTTTCTTT; CDR3: CARSFKGWSTDTEAFF
size: -; V: TRBV6-5; D: -; J: TRBJ1-2; DNA: TGTGCCAGCAGGCGGACATTGTCTAACTATGGCTACACCTTC; CDR3: CASRRTLSNYGYTF
size: few; V: TRBV7-2; D: TRBD1; J: TRBJ1-2; DNA: TGTGCCAGCACTACTGCGAGGGGGCTAGGTGGCTACACCTTC; CDR3: CASTTARGLGGYTF
size: -; V: TRBV4-3; D: -; J: TRBJ1-6; DNA: TGCGCCAGCAGCCATGGGGACACCGACTCACCCCTCCACTTT; CDR3: CASSHGDTDSPLHF
size: -; V: TRBV5-1; D: -; J: TRBJ1-2; DNA: TGCGCCAGCAGCTTGGCCGAAGGGGTAGATGGCTACACCTTC; CDR3: CASSLAEGVDGYTF
size: -; V: TRBV28; D: -; J: TRBJ1-3; DNA: TGTGCCAGCACCCCCATACGGGGGTTCGGAAACACCATATATTTT; CDR3: CASTPIRGFGNTIYF
size: few; V: TRBV5-1; D: TRBD1; J: TRBJ1-5; DNA: TGCGCCAGCAGCTCGGGACAGGGTTTCGATCAGCCCCAGCATTTT; CDR3: CASSSGQGFDQPQHF
size: -; V: TRBV7-2; D: -; J: TRBJ2-7; DNA: TGTGCCAGCAGCCCCCGACAGGTGAGCTCCTACGAGCAGTACTTC; CDR3: CASSPRQVSSYEQYF
size: -; V: TRBV7-9; D: -; J: TRBJ1-2; DNA: TGTTCCAGCAGCATTGGACAGCTTATCTATGGCTACACCTTC; CDR3: CSSSIGQLIYGYTF
size: -; V: TRBV28; D: -; J: TRBJ1-4; DNA: TGTGCCAGCAGTTTACTTAGACTCCAGACTAATGAAAAACTGTTTTTT; CDR3: CASSLLRLQTNEKLFF
size: once; V: TRBV2; D: TRBD2; J: TRBJ2-5; DNA: TGTGCCAGGACTAGCGGGGTGGGGGAGACCCAGTACTTC; CDR3: CARTSGVGETQYF
size: -; V: TRBV4-3; D: TRBD1; J: TRBJ2-1; DNA: TGCGCCAGCAGCCAAGATCTCGGGACAGGGTTGAATGAGCAGTTCTTC; CDR3: CASSQDLGTGLNEQFF
size: -; V: TRBV6-6; D: -; J: TRBJ1-2; DNA: TGTGCCAGCAGCCCACAGGGTGATGGCTACACCTTC; CDR3: CASSPQGDGYTF
size: -; V: TRBV19; D: -; J: TRBJ1-1; DNA: TGTGCCAGTAGTATTGTAGGGGTCGGGAACACTGAAGCTTTCTTT; CDR3: CASSIVGVGNTEAFF
size: once; V: TRBV5-6; D: TRBD1; J: TRBJ1-2; DNA: TGTGCCAGCAGCCTGACAGGGGAGGATGGCTACACCTTC; CDR3: CASSLTGEDGYTF
size: few; V: TRBV6-6; D: -; J: TRBJ1-4; DNA: TGTGCCAGCAGTTCAAGGGGAACTAATGAAAAACTGTTTTTT; CDR3: CASSSRGTNEKLFF
size: -; V: TRBV28; D: -; J: TRBJ1-2; DNA: TGTGCCAGCAGTCTACTTGCGAACCTTGGCTACACCTTC; CDR3: CASSLLANLGYTF
size: -; V: TRBV11-1; D: -; J: TRBJ1-3; DNA: TGTGCCAGCAGCATCCAGGGGAGCTCTGGAAACACCATATATTTT; CDR3: CASSIQGSSGNTIYF
size: -; V: TRBV5-6; D: -; J: TRBJ2-7; DNA: TGTGCCAGCAGCTTGCCTGGCTCAAGCTCCTACGAGCAGTACTTC; CDR3: CASSLPGSSSYEQYF
size: few; V: TRBV7-9; D: TRBD2; J: TRBJ2-7; DNA: TGTGCCAGCAGCTTAATGGGACTAGGCGAGCAGTACTTC; CDR3: CASSLMGLGEQYF
size: -; V: TRBV11-3; D: TRBD1; J: TRBJ2-3; DNA: TGTGCCAGCAGCTTAGCTGCCGGACAGGGGGCAGATACGCAGTATTTT; CDR3: CASSLAAGQGADTQYF
size: -; V: TRBV18; D: -; J: TRBJ1-5; DNA: TGTGCCAGCTCATCTTCTCAGGGCCCCAATCAGCCCCAGCATTTT; CDR3: CASSSSQGPNQPQHF
size: -; V: TRBV10-3; D: TRBD1; J: TRBJ2-7; DNA: TGTGCCATCAAGACGGGGTCGACAGGGGGTACCTACGAGCAGTACTTC; CDR3: CAIKTGSTGGTYEQYF
size: -; V: TRBV29-1; D: -; J: TRBJ1-2; DNA: TGCAGCGTTGACATGGCTGGGGGGTCTCTCAATGGCTACACCTTC; CDR3: CSVDMAGGSLNGYTF
size: -; V: TRBV27; D: -; J: TRBJ2-4; DNA: TGTGCCAGCAGTTTCTCGGGAGCCAAAAACATTCAGTACTTC; CDR3: CASSFSGAKNIQYF
size: -; V: TRBV28; D: -; J: TRBJ2-7; DNA: TGTGCCAGCAGGGATTCAGCCATGGGGGGTTACGAGCAGTACTTC; CDR3: CASRDSAMGGYEQYF
size: -; V: TRBV5-1; D: -; J: TRBJ1-1; DNA: TGCGCCAGCAGTCCGAACCCGTCCCAGACTGAAGCTTTCTTT; CDR3: CASSPNPSQTEAFF
size: -; V: TRBV5-1; D: -; J: TRBJ1-5; DNA: TGCGCCAGCAGCCCGTCCGGCGGCGGGTTTCAGCCCCAGCATTTT; CDR3: CASSPSGGGFQPQHF
size: -; V: TRBV7-9; D: TRBD1; J: TRBJ2-5; DNA: TGTGCCAGCAGCTTATTAGGGACAGGCCAAGAGACCCAGTACTTC; CDR3: CASSLLGTGQETQYF
size: once; V: TRBV5-6; D: -; J: TRBJ2-3; DNA: TGTGCCAGCAGCTTTGGACCGAAAAGGAGGACAGATACGCAGTATTTT; CDR3: CASSFGPKRRTDTQYF
size: -; V: TRBV6-6; D: -; J: TRBJ1-1; DNA: TGTGCCAGCAGTCTCGGATTGAGGGACACTGAAGCTTTCTTT; CDR3: CASSLGLRDTEAFF
size: -; V: TRBV6-1; D: TRBD2; J: TRBJ2-5; DNA: TGTGCCAGCAGTGAAGCGAGGACTAGCATCGAGACCCAGTACTTC; CDR3: CASSEARTSIETQYF
size: -; V: TRBV18; D: -; J: TRBJ2-1; DNA: TGTGCCAGCTCACCTGCCGGGACATCAGGGCGGAATGAGCAGTTCTTC; CDR3: CASSPAGTSGRNEQFF
size: -; V: TRBV5-3; D: TRBD1; J: TRBJ1-5; DNA: TGTGCCAGAAGCTTGGTTCCGCAGGGGGTCAATCAGCCCCAGCATTTT; CDR3: CARSLVPQGVNQPQHF
size: -; V: TRBV7-2; D: -; J: TRBJ2-7; DNA: TGTGCCAGCAGCAGACAGGCTCTCGAGCAGTACTTC; CDR3: CASSRQALEQYF
size: -; V: TRBV5-4; D: -; J: TRBJ1-2; DNA: TGTGCCAGCAGCTTGCTCGGGGGGCGCGACTATGGCTACACCTTC; CDR3: CASSLLGGRDYGYTF
size: -; V: TRBV7-7; D: -; J: TRBJ2-7; DNA: TGTGCTAGCAGCCCGGGGAGGATCGGGCCCTACGAGCAGTACTTC; CDR3: CASSPGRIGPYEQYF